This paragraph reports one T cell receptor beta chain. The sample comes from a study of shared clonotypes between healthy human individuals. Trimming cost V 8 bases and J 0 bases, with 8 bases left between them. The CDR3 has 13 amino acids. CDR1 and CDR2 (germline): SNHLY, FYNNEI. Source study methods: Without quality scores, immunoSEQ junctional reads could not be filtered like full-length reads. The protocol was immunoSEQ multiplex PCR, while the TCRdb copy is restricted to in-frame clones and leaves out a portion. The V and J calls and the clone size are those of that table, but D and trimming were determined from the DNA. The sample shows roughly 2.2 million clones, roughly 93% of them seen only once.

This sequence joins TRBV2 and TRBJ1-5; TRBD1 is a possible D gene (5 bases). This TCR was recovered from a man between 18 and 29 years old in good health. Some clones in this sample may be carry-over from other donors' samples. The specimen sequenced was naive CD4+ T cells from PBMCs. Subset denoted: CD45RA+ positively selected. The CDR3 reads CASLRDSNQPQHF. CDR3 in DNA: TGTGCCAGCCTCAGGGATAGCAATCAGCCCCAGCATTTT.